This paragraph reports one TCR beta chain. The entry originates in a study of technical replicates of blood from a handful of donors. The CDR3 contains 14 residues. Germline-derived CDR1 and CDR2 are SEHNR and FQNEAQ (reference sequence). The V end was cut by 5 bases, the J end by 4 bases, with 14 bases between. Some clones are missing from TCRdb's copy, which holds only in-frame ones; the method was immunoSEQ multiplex PCR. The table shows roughly 11,000 clones, with roughly 93% occurring only once. This rearrangement joins TRBV7-9 to TRBJ1-2; D unclear. The sequence was collected from a human donor in good health. The sequencing sample was made of PBMCs. The CDR3 sequence: CASSQIQDLYGYTF. The CDR3 DNA sequence: TGTGCCAGCAGCCAGATTCAGGATCTCTATGGCTACACCTTC.